This T cell receptor beta chain was recorded in a study of cytomegalovirus exposure and HLA in healthy donors. CDR3 length: 14 residues. Germline V gene data show CDR1 as KGHSH and CDR2 as LQKENI. Trimming removed 2 bases from V and 6 bases from J, with 10 bases in between. 13 Jbeta primers and 60 Vbeta primers were used for the PCR. Some clones are missing from TCRdb's copy, which holds only in-frame ones; the method was immunoSEQ multiplex PCR. Among some 170,000 clones, just over 75% were seen once, and the ten largest hold roughly 0.99%. Donors consisted of healthy bone marrow donors. This rearrangement joins TRBV18 to TRBJ1-4; no definite D call. The sequencing sample was made of PBMCs. The sequence was collected from a middle-aged woman in good health and CMV-seronegative. The CDR3 DNA reads as TGTGCCAGCTCACCAAGTCGAGGCTATGAAAAACTGTTTTTT. Its translation is CASSPSRGYEKLFF.